This is a list of T cell receptor beta chains from one sample in a study of T cell changes during pregnancy in multiple sclerosis. Profiling relied on immunoSEQ multiplex PCR, and the TCRdb table lists in-frame clones only, not all of them. Of tens of thousands of clones listed, 91% are singletons. The specimen was peripheral blood, collected in the third trimester of pregnancy. These receptors were obtained from a female donor in good health, enrolled as a control in a pregnancy study. The CDR3 runs from the conserved cysteine through the conserved F or W. D genes are given only for firm matches. Only some rows state a clone size, as once, few, many or a class for expanded clones.

>TRBD1|TRBV19|-|TRBJ2-2
CASSILGTGNTGELFF
TGTGCCAGTAGTATCCTCGGGACAGGGAACACCGGGGAGCTGTTTTTT
>-|TRBV7-2|-|TRBJ1-1
CASSSRWQGNTEAFF
TGTGCCAGCAGCAGTCGATGGCAGGGGAACACTGAAGCTTTCTTT
>-|TRBV7-6|-|TRBJ1-1
CASSFQAANTEAFF
TGTGCCAGCAGCTTTCAGGCAGCGAACACTGAAGCTTTCTTT
>-|TRBV7-2|-|TRBJ2-1
CASSLTSPRPGEQFF
TGTGCCAGCAGCTTAACTAGCCCTCGTCCCGGGGAGCAGTTCTTC
>TRBD2|TRBV6-4|-|TRBJ2-1
CASSQLAGHEQFF
TGTGCCAGCAGTCAGCTAGCGGGACACGAGCAGTTCTTC
>TRBD2|TRBV5-6|-|TRBJ2-6
CASSWGLAGDAANVLTF
TGTGCCAGCAGCTGGGGACTAGCGGGGGACGCGGCCAACGTCCTGACTTTC
>-|TRBV25-1|-|TRBJ2-3
CASTPQEFTDTQYF
TGTGCCAGCACCCCGCAGGAATTCACAGATACGCAGTATTTT
>TRBD2|TRBV11-3|-|TRBJ2-3
CASSLGRELGDTQYF
TGTGCCAGCAGCTTGGGGAGGGAACTAGGAGATACGCAGTATTTT
>TRBD1|TRBV5-1|-|TRBJ2-7
CASSLTGIYEQYF
TGCGCCAGCAGCCTGACAGGGATCTACGAGCAGTACTTC
>TRBD2|TRBV28|-|TRBJ2-7
CASSTGLAESSYEQYF
TGTGCCAGCAGCACCGGACTAGCGGAGTCCTCCTACGAGCAGTACTTC
>-|TRBV7-9|-|TRBJ2-1
CASSLGGDEQFF
TGTGCCAGCAGCTTAGGGGGGGATGAGCAGTTCTTC
>-|TRBV15|-|TRBJ1-5
CATSREILVGVSNQPQHF
TGTGCCACCAGCAGAGAAATTTTGGTAGGGGTTAGCAATCAGCCCCAGCATTTT
>TRBD1|TRBV6-1|-|TRBJ1-2
CASSENRGRWGGYTF
TGTGCCAGCAGTGAAAACAGGGGGCGATGGGGTGGCTACACCTTC
>TRBD1|TRBV7-9|once|TRBJ2-5
CASRPLTGEYQETQYF
TGTGCCAGCAGGCCACTTACAGGGGAGTACCAAGAGACCCAGTACTTC
>TRBD2|TRBV7-2|-|TRBJ2-1
CASSLGPSGGDNEQFF
TGTGCCAGCAGCTTAGGCCCTAGCGGGGGCGACAATGAGCAGTTCTTC
>TRBD2|TRBV28|-|TRBJ2-7
CASRLAATYEQYF
TGTGCCAGCAGACTAGCGGCTACCTACGAGCAGTACTTC
>-|TRBV4-3|few|TRBJ1-1
CASSQGTANTEAFF
TGCGCCAGCAGCCAAGGGACAGCGAACACTGAAGCTTTCTTT
>-|TRBV19|once|TRBJ2-7
CASSPRGGGSSYEQYF
TGTGCCAGTAGCCCCAGAGGTGGCGGCAGCTCCTACGAGCAGTACTTC
>TRBD1|TRBV5-1|once|TRBJ2-5
CASSLERDRFYQETQYF
TGCGCCAGCAGCTTGGAACGGGACAGATTTTACCAAGAGACCCAGTACTTC
>TRBD1|TRBV5-1|-|TRBJ1-5
CASSWDSGNQPQHF
TGCGCCAGCAGCTGGGACAGCGGAAATCAGCCCCAGCATTTT
>-|TRBV27|-|TRBJ2-1
CATESLVLSNNEQFF
TGTGCCACCGAAAGTTTGGTCCTATCCAACAATGAGCAGTTCTTC
>TRBD1|TRBV28|once|TRBJ2-7
CASSSSGGGTYEQYF
TGTGCCAGCAGTTCCTCAGGGGGCGGTACCTACGAGCAGTACTTC
>-|TRBV27|-|TRBJ2-7
CASSLATSYEQYF
TGTGCCAGCAGTTTGGCCACCTCCTACGAGCAGTACTTC
>-|TRBV6-6|-|TRBJ2-3
CASSIPLAGAADTQYF
TGTGCCAGCAGTATCCCTCTCGCGGGGGCCGCAGATACGCAGTATTTT
>TRBD1|TRBV18|-|TRBJ2-6
CASSSDRGPGANVLTF
TGTGCCAGCTCGAGCGACAGGGGGCCTGGGGCCAACGTCCTGACTTTC
>-|TRBV19|-|TRBJ1-1
CASTRAGARTEAFF
TGTGCCAGTACCCGTGCAGGGGCGCGGACTGAAGCTTTCTTT
>TRBD2|TRBV11-3|-|TRBJ2-5
CASSSGGRLEETQYF
TGTGCCAGCAGCTCGGGCGGGAGACTGGAAGAGACCCAGTACTTC